This T cell receptor (beta chain) emerged from a study of shared clonotypes between healthy human individuals. At the level of the study: Participating donors consisted of two women and three men aged 18 to 49.

Study-level results: Sequencing depth was expected to influence donor clonotype sharing.

Naive CD8 cells lacked CD45RO, underwent positive selection for CCR7 and left out terminally differentiated effector memory CD45RA+ cells. The CDR3 has 15 residues. Trimming took 0 bases from V and 1 from J, leaving 11 bases between them. The germline V gene encodes CDR1 SGDLS and CDR2 YYNGEE. Sequenced by immunoSEQ multiplex PCR; TCRdb stores in-frame clones only, minus some. The sample records 1.5 million to 2.5 million clones, about 95% being singletons. As regards this clone: The target antigen is unknown.

The source material was naive CD8+ T cells sorted from blood. This TCR was recovered from a man aged 18 to 29 in good health. V usage is TRBV9 and J usage is TRBJ2-7; a possible D gene is TRBD1 (5 bases). The CDR3 region is CASSVGLGVSYEQYF. CDR3 bases: TGTGCCAGCAGCGTAGGGTTAGGGGTATCCTACGAGCAGTACTTC.